The 24 T cell receptor beta chains below were found in one sample sequenced in a study of blood T cell repertoires in COVID-19 (dated by TCRdb to about 2020). The library was prepared using the immunoSEQ multiplex PCR assay. In TCRdb, the immuneACCESS table is reduced to in-frame sequences with V and J assigned. These tables do not hold every clone; where another copy was compared, an unresolved V gene accounts for under half, and the others remain unexplained. Here the sample has approximately 160,000 clones; around four fifths occur a single time. Jointly, the top ten make up 9.5% to 13% of the sample. Sample: peripheral blood. The source of these receptors is a human donor in a cohort sampled during active COVID-19.

The chain has TRBV7-9 and TRBJ2-3, with unresolved D. The V gene lost 7 bases and the J gene lost 6 bases, with 14 bases spanning the gap. CDR3 length: 13 amino acids. CDR1 is SEHNR, CDR2 FQNEAQ, per germline (reference sequence). Here the CDR3 DNA reads TGTGCCAGCACCCTTTCGTCTGCGGATACGCAGTATTTT. Its protein is CASTLSSADTQYF.

The chain has TRBV7-6 and TRBJ1-5; no definite D call. V was cut by 1 base and J by 2 bases, with 9 bases left in between. The V gene's germline CDR1 is SGHVS and CDR2 FNYEAQ. CDR3 size: 15 residues. The CDR3: CASSLGEGGNQPQHF. DNA of the CDR3: TGTGCCAGCAGCTTAGGAGAGGGAGGCAATCAGCCCCAGCATTTT.

This chain links TRBV27 with TRBJ2-7, with 9 bases that match TRBD2. CDR3 length equals 18 residues. Trimming cost V 1 base and J 3 bases; bases outside gene matches: 13. Per germline, CDR1 MNHEY and CDR2 SMNVEV (reference sequence). In DNA form, the CDR3 reads TGTGCCAGCAGTTTATGGGCTAGCGGGAAGTTTAGTGTCTACGAGCAGTACTTC. The encoded protein is CASSLWASGKFSVYEQYF.

The genes are TRBV28 and TRBJ2-3, with D possibly matching TRBD2 (6 bases). From germline, CDR1 is MDHEN and CDR2 SYDVKM. The CDR3 spans 15 residues. Between the trimmed V and J ends, which lost 6 bases and 6 bases, there was a span of 19 bases. CDR3 sequence reads: CASSTRRDATDTQYF. The DNA of the CDR3 is TGTGCCAGCAGCACGAGGCGGGATGCTACGGATACGCAGTATTTT.

The chain links TRBV5-8 to TRBJ2-7; tentative D call: TRBD2 (5 bases). The ends were cut back, 0 bases at V and 5 bases at J, with 9 bases in the middle. There are 13 residues in the CDR3. Germline loops: CDR1 SGHTS, CDR2 YDEGEE. The CDR3 nucleotides read TGTGCCAGCAGCTTGGAGTCGGGGAACGAGCAGTACTTC. Translation: CASSLESGNEQYF.

The chain employs TRBV4-3 and TRBJ2-7; the D gene is possibly TRBD2 (6 bases). This CDR3 has 15 amino acids. Germline assignment: CDR1 LGHNA and CDR2 YSLEER. The ends were cut back, 2 bases at V and 3 bases at J, with 14 bases in the middle. The CDR3 reads CASSQTVGGNYEQYF. The DNA for the CDR3 is TGCGCCAGCAGCCAAACTGTCGGGGGAAACTACGAGCAGTACTTC.

The rearrangement links TRBV6-5 to TRBJ2-7, with a possible D match to TRBD2 (6 bases). V was cut by 8 bases and J by 7 bases, with 9 bases left in between. From germline, CDR1 is MNHEY and CDR2 SVGAGI. CDR3 length: 10 amino acids. The CDR3 spells CASPGREQYF. CDR3 coding DNA: TGTGCCAGCCCCGGGAGAGAGCAGTACTTC.

This sequence joins TRBV7-9 and TRBJ2-3; a weak D match, TRBD2 (6 bases). This CDR3 has 15 residues. Germline CDR1 and CDR2: SEHNR and FQNEAQ (reference sequence). V was clipped by 4 bases and J by 3 bases, with 14 bases between them. CDR3 loop: CASSSLRTTTDTQYF. DNA of the CDR3: TGTGCCAGCAGCTCGCTAAGGACTACGACAGATACGCAGTATTTT.

The chain has TRBV4-1 and TRBJ1-3; no clear D. The CDR3 sequence is 17 residues long. Germline loops: CDR1 MGHRA, CDR2 YSYEKL. V gave up 4 bases and J gave up 4 bases, with 20 bases separating them. The CDR3 DNA follows: TGCGCCAGCAGCCTCCAGCCGACTACGGCCGAGGGAAACACCATATATTTT. Amino acid sequence: CASSLQPTTAEGNTIYF.

This chain joins TRBV7-9 and TRBJ2-1, with 16 bases lining up with TRBD2. The V gene's germline CDR1 is SEHNR and CDR2 FQNEAQ (reference sequence). This CDR3 contains 18 residues. Trimming at V came to 7 bases and at J to 10 bases, leaving 16 bases not matched to a gene. The CDR3 protein is CASNPGLAGGRRRWEQFF. The CDR3 bases are TGTGCCAGCAACCCGGGACTAGCGGGAGGGCGGCGCAGGTGGGAGCAGTTCTTC.

V is TRBV6-2 or TRBV6-3 and J is TRBJ2-2; 11 bases are shared with TRBD2. Trimming cost V 5 bases and J 1 base; bases outside gene matches: 3. Germline CDR1 MNHEY, CDR2 SVGEGT. The CDR3 runs to 16 residues. As DNA, the CDR3 is TGTGCCAGCAGTCCGCTAGCGGGGGGGAACACCGGGGAGCTGTTTTTT. Its protein is CASSPLAGGNTGELFF.

This chain uses TRBV9 with TRBJ2-6, with 7 nucleotides matching TRBD2. With 1 base clipped from V and 0 bases from J, the junction kept 7 bases outside the gene matches. The CDR3 totals 18 residues. Germline CDR1 reads SGDLS; CDR2 reads YYNGEE. CDR3: CASSVLAGSPSGANVLTF. The CDR3 DNA reads TGTGCCAGCAGCGTATTAGCGGGCTCCCCCTCTGGGGCCAACGTCCTGACTTTC.

This sequence joins TRBV28 and TRBJ2-4; TRBD2 matches 9 bases. The CDR3 has 16 amino acids. The trim removed 6 bases at V and 5 bases at J, leaving 11 bases unmatched. CDR1 is MDHEN, CDR2 SYDVKM, per germline. The CDR3 nucleotides read TGTGCCAGCAGACCGAACGCGGGGGGGCGAGAAAACATTCAGTACTTC. It encodes CASRPNAGGRENIQYF.

The chain couples TRBV7-2 to TRBJ1-5; tentatively, D is TRBD1 (5 bases). Germline CDR1 SGHTA, CDR2 FQGNSA. V lost 8 bases and J 4 bases, leaving 18 bases between the germline ends. The CDR3 loop spans 15 amino acids. In nucleotides, the CDR3 is TGTGCCAGCTCCCCTGGGGGGATCTCAAATCAGCCCCAGCATTTT. Its protein product is CASSPGGISNQPQHF. The full variable domain, with the rest looked up from reference TRBV7-2 and TRBJ1-5, is GAGVSQSPSNKVTEKGKDVELRCDPISGHTALYWYRQSLGQGLEFLIYFQGNSAPDKSGLPSDRFSAERTGGSVSTLTIQRTQQEDSAVYLCASSPGGISNQPQHFGDGTRLSIL.

The chain uses TRBV27 and TRBJ2-5; perhaps TRBD1 as D (5 bases). The germline CDR1 and CDR2 sequences are MNHEY and SMNVEV (reference sequence). Trimming removed 7 bases at V and 0 bases at J, with 6 bases between. The CDR3 is 12 residues long. DNA of the CDR3: TGTGCCAGCAAGGGGTACCAAGAGACCCAGTACTTC. Translation gives CASKGYQETQYF.

This clone was seen a few times. The chain recombines TRBV7-9 with TRBJ2-7; a possible D gene is TRBD1 (6 bases). Trimming removed 1 base at V and 4 bases at J, with 11 bases between. There are 14 residues in the CDR3. Germline V gene data show CDR1 as SEHNR and CDR2 as FQNEAQ (reference sequence). CDR3 coding DNA: TGTGCCAGCAGCTTAGAGGGGACACAATACGAGCAGTACTTC. Residues: CASSLEGTQYEQYF. Full variable domain (outside the CDR3, taken from reference TRBV7-9 and TRBJ2-7): DTGVSQNPRHKITKRGQNVTFRCDPISEHNRLYWYRQTLGQGPEFLTYFQNEAQLEKSRLLSDRFSAERPKGSFSTLEIQRTEQGDSAMYLCASSLEGTQYEQYFGPGTRLTVT.

V gene TRBV29-1 combines with J gene TRBJ2-1; 13 bases match TRBD2. The CDR3 runs to 14 residues. Germline lookup yields CDR1 SQVTM and CDR2 ANQGSEA. V shed 4 bases, J shed 8 bases, and the junction held 5 bases outside the gene matches. CDR3 residues: CSVGLAGGWDEQFF. CDR3 DNA sequence: TGCAGCGTTGGACTAGCGGGAGGCTGGGATGAGCAGTTCTTC.

The genes are TRBV19 and TRBJ1-6; D remains unclear. Trimming left V 3 bases short and J 7 bases short, with 4 bases between. The CDR3 spans 12 residues. Germline V gene data show CDR1 as LNHDA and CDR2 as SQIVND (reference sequence). The CDR3 here is CASSIQNSPLHF. The CDR3 DNA reads TGTGCCAGTAGTATCCAGAATTCACCCCTCCACTTT.

The rearrangement links TRBV19 to TRBJ1-4, with D hard to call. Germline V gene lookup returns CDR1 LNHDA and CDR2 SQIVND (reference sequence). The V end was cut by 4 bases, the J end by 2 bases, with 11 bases between. CDR3 size: 15 residues. CDR3 DNA: TGTGCCAGTAGTAATCCCGGGTACACTAATGAAAAACTGTTTTTT. Protein sequence: CASSNPGYTNEKLFF.

The V call is TRBV9, the J call TRBJ2-3; D unclear. Trimming cost V 0 bases and J 1 base, with 9 bases left between them. CDR3 length equals 15 residues. Germline CDR1 reads SGDLS; CDR2 reads YYNGEE. The CDR3 coding sequence is TGTGCCAGCAGCGTAGTTCCTTCGGGCACAGATACGCAGTATTTT. This sequence encodes CASSVVPSGTDTQYF.

The chain combines TRBV11-3 with TRBJ2-1; D is perhaps TRBD1 (6 bases). This CDR3 region has 15 residues. Looked up from germline, CDR1 is SGHNT and CDR2 is YENEEA. V lost 1 base and J 3 bases, leaving 10 bases between the germline ends. The CDR3 nucleotides are TGTGCCAGCAGCTTAGCACAGGGCCTCTACAATGAGCAGTTCTTC. Encoded protein: CASSLAQGLYNEQFF.

This chain uses TRBV9 with TRBJ1-2; 9 bases are a match to TRBD1. From germline, CDR1 is SGDLS and CDR2 YYNGEE. V trimming: 4 bases; J trimming: 6 bases; junction bases outside the gene matches: 7. This CDR3 is built from 14 residues. DNA for the CDR3: TGTGCCAGCAGCCAAACAGGGGGCGTCGATGGCTACACCTTC. Translated: CASSQTGGVDGYTF.

The chain has TRBV6-2 or TRBV6-3 and TRBJ2-5; D is possibly TRBD2 (5 bases). Germline CDR1 and CDR2: MNHEY and SVGEGT. The CDR3 sequence is 13 residues long. V was clipped by 4 bases and J by 4 bases, with 10 bases between them. The DNA of the CDR3 is TGTGCCAGCAGTTGGCGCAGCGGAGAGACCCAGTACTTC. It encodes CASSWRSGETQYF.

The J gene is TRBJ2-2, the V gene TRBV11-2, with D perhaps matching TRBD2 (6 bases). The length of the CDR3 is 14 residues. Per the germline V gene, CDR1 is SGHAT and CDR2 is FQNNGV. Deletions cut 5 bases from V and 2 bases from J, with 9 bases between. CDR3 amino acids: CASSPAGNTGELFF. DNA for the CDR3: TGTGCCAGCAGCCCGGCGGGAAACACCGGGGAGCTGTTTTTT.